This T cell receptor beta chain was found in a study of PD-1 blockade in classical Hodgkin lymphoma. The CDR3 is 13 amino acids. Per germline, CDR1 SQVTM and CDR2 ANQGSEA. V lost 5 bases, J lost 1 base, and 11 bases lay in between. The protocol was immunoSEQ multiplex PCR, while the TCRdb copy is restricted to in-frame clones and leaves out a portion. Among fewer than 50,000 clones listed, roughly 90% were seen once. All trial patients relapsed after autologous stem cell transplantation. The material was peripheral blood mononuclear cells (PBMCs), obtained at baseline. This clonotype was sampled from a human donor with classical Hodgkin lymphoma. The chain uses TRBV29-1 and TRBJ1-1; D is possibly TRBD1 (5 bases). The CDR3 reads CSVKPQGNTEAFF. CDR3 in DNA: TGCAGCGTTAAGCCTCAGGGGAACACTGAAGCTTTCTTT.